This T cell receptor (beta chain) derives from a study of spatial heterogeneity in lung cancer. Study at large: Samples were obtained from more than 70 donors, all untreated early-stage non-small cell lung cancer patients. Sequences of the beta chain were consistently detected in greater numbers than alpha-chain sequences. Follow-up PBMC specimens underwent sequencing when available; their median timing was around 2 years after resection.

Trimming at V came to 5 bases and at J to 2 bases, leaving 0 bases not matched to a gene. The CDR3 contains 12 residues. Germline CDR1 and CDR2: GTSNPN and SVGIG (reference sequence). Every individual TCR cDNA molecule carried its own unique molecular identifier, which allowed correction of PCR and sequencing errors. TCRdb called the 5' RACE reads again in MiXCR, with one record for every CDR3 protein. The sample has roughly 120,000 distinct CDR3 sequences, over 9% seen once; the top ten hold around a sixth. Sample time point: blood at routine non-recurrence follow-up after resection. Tumor, nontumor lung or frozen PBMC supplied whole RNA, sequenced without sorting.

The material sequenced was PBMCs, taken at follow-up. The V gene is TRBV30, the J gene TRBJ1-5; 7 bases are a match to TRBD1. The receptor comes from a male donor with early-stage non-small cell lung cancer. CDR3 bases: TGTGCCTGGGGACAGGGCAATCAGCCCCAGCATTTT. This translates into CAWGQGNQPQHF.